Described below is a single T cell receptor beta chain sequence and its context. At the DNA level, this CDR3 is encoded by other sequences in the same sample as well. The source of the sample is a study of shared T cell receptors in the human thymus. Per the germline V gene, CDR1 is MNHNY and CDR2 is SVGAGI (reference sequence). The CDR3 contains 13 residues. Trimming pared 0 bases from V and 7 bases from J, leaving 9 bases between. Data came from immunoSEQ multiplex PCR; TCRdb stores just in-frame clones and leaves some out. The sample records 700,000 or so clones, approximately 85% being singletons. The sample was also reused in another study, on human thymus T cells. Turning to that study: V and J genes seemed to be used with bias in thymic and blood repertoires.

The chain links TRBV6-6 to TRBJ1-1; D call uncertain. The sequencing sample was made of thymocytes. This TCR was sampled from a girl less than two years old with a congenital heart defect. The CDR3 DNA is TGTGCCAGCAGTTACTCTGGCGGAGGTGAAGCTTTCTTT. Translating it yields CASSYSGGGEAFF.